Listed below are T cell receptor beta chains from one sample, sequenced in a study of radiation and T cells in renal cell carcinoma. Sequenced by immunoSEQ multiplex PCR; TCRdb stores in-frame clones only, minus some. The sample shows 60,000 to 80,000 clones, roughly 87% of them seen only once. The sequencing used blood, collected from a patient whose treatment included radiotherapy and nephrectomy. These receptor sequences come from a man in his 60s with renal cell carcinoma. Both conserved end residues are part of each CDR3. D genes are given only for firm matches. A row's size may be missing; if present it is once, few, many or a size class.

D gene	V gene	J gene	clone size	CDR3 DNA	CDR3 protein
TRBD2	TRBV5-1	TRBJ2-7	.	TGCGCCAGCAGCTTGGAACTAGCGGGAGGCATCTACGAGCAGTACTTC	CASSLELAGGIYEQYF
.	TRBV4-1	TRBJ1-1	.	TGCGCCAGCAGCCAAACTGAAGGCCAGACTGAAGCTTTCTTT	CASSQTEGQTEAFF
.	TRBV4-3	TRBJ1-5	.	TGCGCCAGCAGCCCAGAAGGGGTAGGAAGTCAGCCCCAGCATTTT	CASSPEGVGSQPQHF
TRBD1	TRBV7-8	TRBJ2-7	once	TGTGCCAGCAGCTTAGCGGGACAGGGCTCCTACGAGCAGTACTTC	CASSLAGQGSYEQYF
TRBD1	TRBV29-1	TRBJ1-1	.	TGCAGCGCCGACAGGGGCGGCACTGAAGCTTTCTTT	CSADRGGTEAFF
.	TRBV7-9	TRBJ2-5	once	TGTGCCAGCAGCTTAAAGGCAATAGCTGGGACCCAGTACTTC	CASSLKAIAGTQYF
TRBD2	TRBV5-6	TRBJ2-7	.	TGTGCCAGCAGCCGGACTTATTACCCGGGGGGAGTCTACGAGCAGTATTTC	CASSRTYYPGGVYEQYF
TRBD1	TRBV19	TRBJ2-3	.	TGTGCCAGTACCCGGAGCGGTACAGGGGGTAAAGCAGATACGCAGTATTTT	CASTRSGTGGKADTQYF
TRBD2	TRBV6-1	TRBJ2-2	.	TGTGCCAGCAGTGGGACTAGCGGGAGCATCGGGGAGCTGTTTTTT	CASSGTSGSIGELFF
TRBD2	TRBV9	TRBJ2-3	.	TGTGCCAGCAGTAGCGGGATGGCAGATACGCAGTATTTT	CASSSGMADTQYF
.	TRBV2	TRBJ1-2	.	TGTGCCAGCAGTGACTTTGGCTACACCTTC	CASSDFGYTF
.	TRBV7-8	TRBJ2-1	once	TGTGCCAGCAGCTTAGTTAGCCTCTACAATGAGCAGTTCTTC	CASSLVSLYNEQFF
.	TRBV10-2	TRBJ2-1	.	TGCGCCAGCAGTGAGTCGGTTGTACCCAATGAGCAGTTCTTC	CASSESVVPNEQFF
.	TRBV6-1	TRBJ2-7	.	TGTGCCAGCAGTGAAGAAGTCGGCGGGCTCCTCGAGCAGTACTTC	CASSEEVGGLLEQYF
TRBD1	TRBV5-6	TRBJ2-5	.	TGTGCCAGCAGCGGAGGGACAGGAGAGACCCAGTACTTC	CASSGGTGETQYF
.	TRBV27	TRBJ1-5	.	TGTGCCAGCAGTTTGGGACTTACCAATCAGCCCCAGCATTTT	CASSLGLTNQPQHF
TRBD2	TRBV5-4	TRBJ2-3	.	TGTGCCAGCAGCTTGATCGGACTAGCGGGAGGGTACACAGATACGCAGTATTTT	CASSLIGLAGGYTDTQYF
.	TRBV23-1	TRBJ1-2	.	TGCGCCAGCAGTCACGGACTGGACTATGGCTACACCTTC	CASSHGLDYGYTF
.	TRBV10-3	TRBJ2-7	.	TGTGCCATCAGTGAGCTTAGACAGTCCCTCTACGAGCAGTACTTC	CAISELRQSLYEQYF
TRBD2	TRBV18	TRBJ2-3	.	TGTGCCAGCTCACCGCCCTCGCGACTAGCGGGAGTCAGCACAGATACGCAGTATTTT	CASSPPSRLAGVSTDTQYF
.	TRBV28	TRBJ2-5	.	TGTGCCAGCAGTTATCAGGATCAAGAGACCCAGTACTTC	CASSYQDQETQYF
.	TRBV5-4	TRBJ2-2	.	TGTGCCAGCAGCTCGTCGAACACCGGGGAGCTGTTTTTT	CASSSSNTGELFF
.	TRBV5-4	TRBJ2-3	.	TGTGCCAGCAGCTTAAGCCCGGGTTTAGATACGCAGTATTTT	CASSLSPGLDTQYF
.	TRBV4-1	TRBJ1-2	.	TGCGCCAGCAGCCAAGCGGGATCTCGGGATGGCTACACCTTC	CASSQAGSRDGYTF
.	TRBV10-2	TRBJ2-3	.	TGCGCCAGCAGTGAGTCCGGGGGTGGCACAGATACGCAGTATTTT	CASSESGGGTDTQYF
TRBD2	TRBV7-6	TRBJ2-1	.	TGTGCCAGCAGCTCCCCAGCGGGAGGGGGTGGCAATGAGCAGTTCTTC	CASSSPAGGGGNEQFF
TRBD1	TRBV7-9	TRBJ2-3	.	TGTGCCAGCAGCATAACAGGGGGCAAAGATACGCAGTATTTT	CASSITGGKDTQYF
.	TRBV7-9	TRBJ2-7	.	TGTGCCAGCAGCCGGGACTCCAACTACGAGCAGTACTTC	CASSRDSNYEQYF
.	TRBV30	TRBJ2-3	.	TGTGCCTGGAGTAGGTGGAGTGGTACAGATACGCAGTATTTT	CAWSRWSGTDTQYF
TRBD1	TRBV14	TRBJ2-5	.	TGTGCCAGCAGCCAAGATGGGACAGCCATTGAGACCCAGTACTTC	CASSQDGTAIETQYF
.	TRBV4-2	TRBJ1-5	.	TGTGCCAGCAGCCAGAATAACAGGGTGAATCAGCCCCAGCATTTT	CASSQNNRVNQPQHF
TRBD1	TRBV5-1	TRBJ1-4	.	TGCGCCAGCAGCAAGCCCCGGGACAGGGGGCAGGCAACTAATGAAAAACTGTTTTTT	CASSKPRDRGQATNEKLFF
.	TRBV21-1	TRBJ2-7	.	TGTGCCAGCAGCAAAGCGGAGAGCGGGGGAACCCTGATTGATTTCTACGAGCAGTACTTC	CASSKAESGGTLIDFYEQYF
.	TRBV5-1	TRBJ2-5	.	TGCGCCAGCAGCAGCCCGGGACCGGTTCGGGAGACCCAGTACTTC	CASSSPGPVRETQYF
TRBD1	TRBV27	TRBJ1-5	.	TGTGCCAGCGCGACAGGGTTACATCAGCCCCAGCATTTT	CASATGLHQPQHF
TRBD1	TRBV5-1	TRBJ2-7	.	TGCGCCAGCAGCTCCGGGACAGGGGTGCACGAGCAGTACTTC	CASSSGTGVHEQYF
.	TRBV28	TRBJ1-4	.	TGTGCCAGCAGGCTCTTGGCTGCAACTAATGAAAAACTGTTTTTT	CASRLLAATNEKLFF
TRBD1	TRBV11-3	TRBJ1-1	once	TGTGCCAGCAGCTCCGGGACAGGGGGTGGTTATGCTGAAGCTTTCTTT	CASSSGTGGGYAEAFF
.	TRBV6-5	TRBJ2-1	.	TGTGCCAGCAGTTACGGGAGGAGCTCCTACAATGAGCAGTTCTTC	CASSYGRSSYNEQFF
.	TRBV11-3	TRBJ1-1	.	TGTGCCAGCAGCCCCTCAGTAGGGGGGCTGAACACTGAAGCTTTCTTT	CASSPSVGGLNTEAFF
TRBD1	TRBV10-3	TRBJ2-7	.	TGTGCCATCAGGGGGACAGGGGGCAGCTACGAGCAGTACTTC	CAIRGTGGSYEQYF
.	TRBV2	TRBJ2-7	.	TGTGCCAGCAGTGAAGCGCGGACAGCCTACGAGCAGTACTTC	CASSEARTAYEQYF
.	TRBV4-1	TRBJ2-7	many	TGCGCCAGCAGCCAGCAAGACCTGATCTCCACCTACGAGCAGTACTTC	CASSQQDLISTYEQYF
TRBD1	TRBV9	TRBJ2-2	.	TGTGCCAGCACCGACAGGGACGGGAACACCGGGGAGCTGTTTTTT	CASTDRDGNTGELFF
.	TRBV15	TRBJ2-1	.	TGTGCCACCAGCAGAGGGTATTCTAGTAGGTACAATGAGCAGTTCTTC	CATSRGYSSRYNEQFF
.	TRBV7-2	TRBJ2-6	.	TGTGCCAGCAGCTTAGCTGGGGGAAACTCTGGGGCCAACGTCCTGACTTTC	CASSLAGGNSGANVLTF
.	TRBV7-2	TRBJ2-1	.	TGTGCCAGCAGCTTAGAGAGCCTCAGGGAGCAGTTCTTC	CASSLESLREQFF
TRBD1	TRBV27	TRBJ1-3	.	TGTGCCAGCAAGTTAGGGGGCACTGGAAACACCATATATTTT	CASKLGGTGNTIYF
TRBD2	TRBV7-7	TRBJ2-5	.	TGTGCCAGCAGCCCCGGACTAGCGGGACGAGAGACCCAGTACTTC	CASSPGLAGRETQYF
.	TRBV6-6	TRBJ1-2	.	TGTGCCAGCAGGCAACAGGGTATAGGCTATGGCTACACCTTC	CASRQQGIGYGYTF
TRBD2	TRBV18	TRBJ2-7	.	TGTGCCAGCTCACCACGAGCGGGGCTAGCGGGATTCCGACCTTACGAGCAGTACTTC	CASSPRAGLAGFRPYEQYF
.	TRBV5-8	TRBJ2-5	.	TGTGCCAGCAGCCCCCGGTCGGGGGAACAGACCCAGTACTTC	CASSPRSGEQTQYF